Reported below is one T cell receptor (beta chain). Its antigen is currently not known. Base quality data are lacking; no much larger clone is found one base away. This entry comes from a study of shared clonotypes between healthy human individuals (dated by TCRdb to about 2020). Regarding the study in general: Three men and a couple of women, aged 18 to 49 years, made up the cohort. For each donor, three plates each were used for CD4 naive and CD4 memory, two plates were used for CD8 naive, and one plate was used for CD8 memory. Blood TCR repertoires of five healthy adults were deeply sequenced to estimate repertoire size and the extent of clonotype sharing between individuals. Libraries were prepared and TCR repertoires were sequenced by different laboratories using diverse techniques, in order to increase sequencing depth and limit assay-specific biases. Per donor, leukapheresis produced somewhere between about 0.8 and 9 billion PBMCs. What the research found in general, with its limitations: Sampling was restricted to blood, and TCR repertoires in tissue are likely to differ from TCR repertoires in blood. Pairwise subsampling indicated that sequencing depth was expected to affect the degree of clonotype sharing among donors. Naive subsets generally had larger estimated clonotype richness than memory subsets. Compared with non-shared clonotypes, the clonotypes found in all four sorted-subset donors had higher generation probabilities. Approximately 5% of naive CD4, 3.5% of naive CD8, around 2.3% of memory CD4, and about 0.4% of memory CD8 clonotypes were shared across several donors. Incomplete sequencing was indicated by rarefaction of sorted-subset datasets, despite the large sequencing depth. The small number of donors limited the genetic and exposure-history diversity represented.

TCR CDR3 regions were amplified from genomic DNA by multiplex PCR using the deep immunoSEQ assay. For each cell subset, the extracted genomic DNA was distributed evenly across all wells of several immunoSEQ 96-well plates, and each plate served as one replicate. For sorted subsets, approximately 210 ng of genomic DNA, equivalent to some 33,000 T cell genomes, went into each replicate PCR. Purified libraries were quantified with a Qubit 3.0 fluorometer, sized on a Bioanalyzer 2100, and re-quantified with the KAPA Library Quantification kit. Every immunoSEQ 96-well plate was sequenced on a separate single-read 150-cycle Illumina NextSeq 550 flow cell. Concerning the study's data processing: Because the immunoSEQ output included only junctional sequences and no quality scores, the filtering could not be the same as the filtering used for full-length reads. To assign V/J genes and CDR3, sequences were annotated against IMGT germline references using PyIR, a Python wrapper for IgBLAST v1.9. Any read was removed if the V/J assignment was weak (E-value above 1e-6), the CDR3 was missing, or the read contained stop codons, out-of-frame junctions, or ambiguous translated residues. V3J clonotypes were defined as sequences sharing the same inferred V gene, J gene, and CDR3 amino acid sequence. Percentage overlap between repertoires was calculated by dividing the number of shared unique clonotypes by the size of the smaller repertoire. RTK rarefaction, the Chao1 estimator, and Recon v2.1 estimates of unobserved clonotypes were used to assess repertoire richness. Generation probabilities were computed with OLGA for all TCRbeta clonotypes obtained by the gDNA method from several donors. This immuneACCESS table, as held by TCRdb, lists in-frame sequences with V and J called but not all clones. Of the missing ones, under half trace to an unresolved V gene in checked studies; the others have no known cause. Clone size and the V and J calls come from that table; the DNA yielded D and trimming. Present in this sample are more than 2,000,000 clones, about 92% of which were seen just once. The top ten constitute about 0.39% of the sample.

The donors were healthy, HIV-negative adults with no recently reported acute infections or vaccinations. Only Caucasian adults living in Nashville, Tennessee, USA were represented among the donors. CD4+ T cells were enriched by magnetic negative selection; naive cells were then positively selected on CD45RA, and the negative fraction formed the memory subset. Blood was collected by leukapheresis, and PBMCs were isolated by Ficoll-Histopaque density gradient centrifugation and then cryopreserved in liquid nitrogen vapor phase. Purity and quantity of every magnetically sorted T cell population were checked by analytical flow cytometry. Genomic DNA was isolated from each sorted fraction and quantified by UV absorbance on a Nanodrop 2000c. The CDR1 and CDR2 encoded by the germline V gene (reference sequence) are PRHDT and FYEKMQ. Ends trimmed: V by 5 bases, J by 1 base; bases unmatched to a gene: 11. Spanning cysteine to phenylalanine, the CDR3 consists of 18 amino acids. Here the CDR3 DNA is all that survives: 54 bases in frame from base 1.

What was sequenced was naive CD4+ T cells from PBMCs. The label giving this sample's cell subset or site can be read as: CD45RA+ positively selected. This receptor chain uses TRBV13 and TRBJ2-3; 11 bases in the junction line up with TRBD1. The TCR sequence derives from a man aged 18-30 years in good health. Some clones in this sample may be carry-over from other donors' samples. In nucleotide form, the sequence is TGTGCCAGCAGCCATCGGGACAGGGGGGCTGTGGGCACAGATACGCAGTATTTT. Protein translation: CASSHRDRGAVGTDTQYF.